The 4 T cell receptor beta chains in this list originate from one sample, sequenced in a study of cytomegalovirus exposure and HLA in healthy donors (TCRdb year 2017). Library generation was performed with the immunoSEQ multiplex PCR assay. The multiplex PCR relied on a mix of 60 forward primers for TCR Vbeta segments and 13 reverse primers for TCR Jbeta segments. In TCRdb, the immuneACCESS table is reduced to in-frame sequences with V and J assigned. These tables do not hold every clone; where another copy was compared, an unresolved V gene accounts for under half, and the others remain unexplained. In this sample the table shows 230,000 or so clones, 85% to 95% of which occur a single time. 1.7% of the sample is taken by the ten largest. Material: PBMCs. The receptor set was obtained from a girl aged 2 to 10 in good health and CMV-seronegative.

A word on this clone: Its ends do not fully match the called genes, so a read error is possible. The chain carries TRBV7-7 and TRBJ2-2, with 7 bases that match TRBD2. CDR1 and CDR2 from the germline V gene are SSHAT and FNYEAQ (reference sequence). CDR3 length equals 17 residues. The CDR3 sequence is CASSPGAGRENTGELFF. In DNA, the CDR3 is TGTGCTAGCAGCCCTGGGGCAGGGAGGGAGAACACCGGGGAGCTGTTTTTT.

This chain connects TRBV2 to TRBJ2-5; 9 bases match TRBD2. Per germline, CDR1 SNHLY and CDR2 FYNNEI. This CDR3 region has 20 residues. Trimming removed 2 bases from V and 5 bases from J; junction bases left unmatched: 21. CDR3 in DNA: TGTGCCAGCAGTGAACTGCCTAACCTAGCGGGACTAGACACCCGGGAGACCCAGTACTTC. This sequence encodes CASSELPNLAGLDTRETQYF. Full variable domain (rest looked up from reference TRBV2 and TRBJ2-5): EPEVTQTPSHQVTQMGQEVILRCVPISNHLYFYWYRQILGQKVEFLVSFYNNEISEKSEIFDDQFSVERPDGSNFTLKIRSTKLEDSAMYFCASSELPNLAGLDTRETQYFGPGTRLLVL.

The CDR3 DNA sequence: TGTGCCAGCACCCTGAACGGCGGGTCCTACAATGAGCAGTTCTTC. Its protein is CASTLNGGSYNEQFF. The rearrangement joins TRBV11-2 to TRBJ2-1; possibly TRBD2 for D (5 bases). The CDR3 is 15 residues long. Per germline, CDR1 SGHAT and CDR2 FQNNGV. The V end lost 7 bases, the J end lost 1 base, and 14 bases lay between the germline ends.

V and J are TRBV15 and TRBJ2-2; 11 positions match TRBD1. J gave up 8 bases and V 1 base, and 9 bases lay outside the gene matches. Germline V gene data show CDR1 as LNHNV and CDR2 as YYDKDF (reference sequence). CDR3 size: 17 residues. The DNA of the CDR3 is TGTGCCACCAGCAGAGTTGCCGGGACAGGGGGATCAGGGGAGCTGTTTTTT. Translating it yields CATSRVAGTGGSGELFF. Together with reference TRBV15 and TRBJ2-2, the CDR3 gives the full variable domain: DAMVIQNPRYQVTQFGKPVTLSCSQTLNHNVMYWYQQKSSQAPKLLFHYYDKDFNNEADTPDNFQSRRPNTSFCFLDIRSPGLGDTAMYLCATSRVAGTGGSGELFFGEGSRLTVL.